What follows describes a single T cell receptor (beta chain). Its antigen remains unknown. These data come from a study of identical twins. Study observations and caveats: While abundant cord blood beta clonotypes carried fewer insertions, memory repertoires showed no such pattern.

TCRdb ran MiXCR on the 5' RACE reads and lists one entry per CDR3 protein. The sample lists under 1 million distinct CDR3 sequences, 9% to 15% occurring once. The V gene end was trimmed by 2 bases and the J gene end by 6 bases; junction bases not matched to a gene: 6. Germline assignment: CDR1 SNHLY and CDR2 FYNNEI. The CDR3 runs 15 residues. This same sample was also part of a study on yellow fever vaccine responses in identical twins.

The sequence derives from a woman aged 18-30 years in good health. The chain carries TRBV2 and TRBJ2-1, with TRBD1 matching over 8 bases. The source material was PBMCs. CDR3 loop: CASSEFQGAVNEQFF. As DNA, the CDR3 is TGTGCCAGCAGTGAATTCCAGGGGGCTGTCAATGAGCAGTTCTTC.